The T cell receptor beta chain described here comes from a study of T cell changes during pregnancy in multiple sclerosis. There are 15 residues in the CDR3. The V end lost 4 bases, the J end lost 0 bases, and 13 bases lay between the germline ends. Germline CDR1 MNHEY, CDR2 SMNVEV (reference sequence). Assay used: immunoSEQ multiplex PCR; TCRdb lists only in-frame clones, some missing. The sample includes approximately 70,000 clones, 70% to 90% seen only once; the top ten take approximately 1%. This chain joins TRBV27 and TRBJ2-7; tentatively, D is TRBD1 (6 bases). The specimen was peripheral blood, collected in the first trimester of pregnancy. This TCR derives from a female donor in good health, enrolled as a control in a pregnancy study. This chain's CDR3 is CASSSFGQISYEQYF. The CDR3 coding sequence is TGTGCCAGCAGTTCCTTTGGACAGATCTCCTACGAGCAGTACTTC.